This T cell receptor (beta chain) was sequenced for a study of early T cells in non-severe SARS-CoV-2 infection. At the level of the study: The sequenced material was bulk RNA from unsorted whole blood, and its chains were unpaired. Study-wide results and caveats: Lookups in VDJdb leaned toward anti-spike CD8 responses and missed private and CD4 specificities.

Individually, cDNA molecules had unique molecular identifiers attached to them. TCRdb analysed the 5' RACE reads with MiXCR anew, one entry per CDR3 protein. The sample shows more than 30,000 distinct CDR3 sequences, 5.8% of them seen only once. In this sample, this clonotype turned up many times. Its target is not known. The V end was cut by 5 bases, the J end by 5 bases, with 18 bases between. This CDR3 comprises 15 residues. CDR1 and CDR2 from the germline V gene are MNHEY and SVGEGT. This sequence joins TRBV6-2 or TRBV6-3 and TRBJ2-5, with D tentatively TRBD2 (6 bases). The receptor's source is an adult who was a healthcare worker with PCR-confirmed SARS-CoV-2 infection or an uninfected control (not recorded which). The sequencing sample was made of whole blood. In DNA form, the CDR3 reads TGTGCCAGCAGTAAATTAGGGACTCTTCGGGAGACCCAGTACTTC. Translation gives CASSKLGTLRETQYF.